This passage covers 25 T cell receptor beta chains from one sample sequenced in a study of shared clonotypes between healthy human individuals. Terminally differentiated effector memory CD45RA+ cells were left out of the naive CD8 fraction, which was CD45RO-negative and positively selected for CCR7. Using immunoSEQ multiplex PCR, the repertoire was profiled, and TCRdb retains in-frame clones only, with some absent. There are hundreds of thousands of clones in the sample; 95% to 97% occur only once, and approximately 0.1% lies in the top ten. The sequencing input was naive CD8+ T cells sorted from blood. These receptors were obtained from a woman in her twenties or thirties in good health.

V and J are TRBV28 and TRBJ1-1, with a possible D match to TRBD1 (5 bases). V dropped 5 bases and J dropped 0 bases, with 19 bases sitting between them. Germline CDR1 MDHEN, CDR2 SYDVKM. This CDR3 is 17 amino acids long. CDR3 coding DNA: TGTGCCAGCAGTGTCGGGACTGCTGACTCGATGAACACTGAAGCTTTCTTT. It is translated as CASSVGTADSMNTEAFF.

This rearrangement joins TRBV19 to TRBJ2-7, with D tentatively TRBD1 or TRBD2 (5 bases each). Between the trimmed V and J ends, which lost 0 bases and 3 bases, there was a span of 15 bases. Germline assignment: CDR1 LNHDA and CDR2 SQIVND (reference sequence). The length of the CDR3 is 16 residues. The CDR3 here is CASSIDLEEGYYEQYF. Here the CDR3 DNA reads TGTGCCAGTAGTATAGATCTTGAAGAGGGGTACTACGAGCAGTACTTC.

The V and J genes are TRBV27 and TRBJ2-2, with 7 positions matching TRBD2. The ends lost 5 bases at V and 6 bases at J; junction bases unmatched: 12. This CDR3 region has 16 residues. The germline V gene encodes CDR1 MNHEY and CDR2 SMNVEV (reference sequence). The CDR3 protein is CASSKMPRLAAGELFF. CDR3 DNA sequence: TGTGCCAGCAGTAAGATGCCGCGACTAGCAGCCGGGGAGCTGTTTTTT.

CDR3: CASSLLDSLNTEAFF. The CDR3 DNA is TGTGCCAGCAGCTTGCTGGACAGTCTGAACACTGAAGCTTTCTTT. The chain recombines TRBV9 with TRBJ1-1, with a possible D match to TRBD1 (6 bases). Trimming pared 4 bases from V and 0 bases from J, leaving 13 bases between. The germline V gene encodes CDR1 SGDLS and CDR2 YYNGEE. This CDR3 contains 15 residues.

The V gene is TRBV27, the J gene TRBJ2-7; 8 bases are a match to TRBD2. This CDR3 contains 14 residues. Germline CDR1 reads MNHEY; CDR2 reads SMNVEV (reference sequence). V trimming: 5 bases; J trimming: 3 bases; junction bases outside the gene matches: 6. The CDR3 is CASSPGGEGYEQYF. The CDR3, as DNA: TGTGCCAGCAGTCCGGGAGGGGAGGGCTACGAGCAGTACTTC.

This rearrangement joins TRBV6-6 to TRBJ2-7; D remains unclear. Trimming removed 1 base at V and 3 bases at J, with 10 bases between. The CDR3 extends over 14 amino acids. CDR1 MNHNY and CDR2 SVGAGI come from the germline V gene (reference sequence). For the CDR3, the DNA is TGTGCCAGCAGTTACTATGGAATCCGCTACGAGCAGTACTTC. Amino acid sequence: CASSYYGIRYEQYF.

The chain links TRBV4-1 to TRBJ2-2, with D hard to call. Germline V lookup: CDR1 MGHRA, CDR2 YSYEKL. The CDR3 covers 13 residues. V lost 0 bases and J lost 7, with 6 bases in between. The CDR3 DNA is TGCGCCAGCAGCCAAGATAAGGTCGGGGAGCTGTTTTTT. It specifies CASSQDKVGELFF.

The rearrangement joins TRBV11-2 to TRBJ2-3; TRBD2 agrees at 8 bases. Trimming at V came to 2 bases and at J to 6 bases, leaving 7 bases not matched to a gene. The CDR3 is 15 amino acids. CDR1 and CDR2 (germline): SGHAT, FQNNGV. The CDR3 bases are TGTGCCAGCAGCTTACTTACCAGCGGGGGTGATACGCAGTATTTT. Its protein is CASSLLTSGGDTQYF.

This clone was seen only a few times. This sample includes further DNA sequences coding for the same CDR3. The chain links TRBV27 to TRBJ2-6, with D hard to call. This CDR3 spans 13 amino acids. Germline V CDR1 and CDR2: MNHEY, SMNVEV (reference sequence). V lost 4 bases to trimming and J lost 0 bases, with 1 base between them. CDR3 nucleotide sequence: TGTGCCAGCAGTTACTCTGGGGCCAACGTCCTGACTTTC. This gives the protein CASSYSGANVLTF.

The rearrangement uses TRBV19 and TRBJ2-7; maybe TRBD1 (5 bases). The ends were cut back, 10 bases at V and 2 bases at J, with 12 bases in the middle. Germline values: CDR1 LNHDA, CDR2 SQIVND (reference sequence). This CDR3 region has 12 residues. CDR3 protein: CATQTDTYEQYF. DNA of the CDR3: TGTGCCACCCAGACGGACACCTACGAGCAGTACTTC.

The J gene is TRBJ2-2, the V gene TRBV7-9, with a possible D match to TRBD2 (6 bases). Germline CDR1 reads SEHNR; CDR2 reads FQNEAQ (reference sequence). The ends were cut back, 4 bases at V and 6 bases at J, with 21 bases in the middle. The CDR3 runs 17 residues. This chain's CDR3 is CASSSSGEGMFSGELFF. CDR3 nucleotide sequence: TGTGCCAGCAGCTCCTCGGGGGAAGGAATGTTTTCCGGGGAGCTGTTTTTT.

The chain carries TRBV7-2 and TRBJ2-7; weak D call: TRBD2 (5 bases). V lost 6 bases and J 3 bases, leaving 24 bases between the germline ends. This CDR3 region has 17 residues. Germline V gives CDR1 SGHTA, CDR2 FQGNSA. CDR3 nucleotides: TGTGCCAGCAGAACAAGGCGGGCTAACTCCCCGGTCTACGAGCAGTACTTC. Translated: CASRTRRANSPVYEQYF.

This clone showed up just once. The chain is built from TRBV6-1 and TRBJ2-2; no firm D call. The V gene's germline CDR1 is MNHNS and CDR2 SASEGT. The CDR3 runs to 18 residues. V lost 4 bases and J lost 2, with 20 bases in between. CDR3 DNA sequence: TGTGCCAGCAGTGTCAAAAAAGGGTCAGCCCTTAACACCGGGGAGCTGTTTTTT. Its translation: CASSVKKGSALNTGELFF.

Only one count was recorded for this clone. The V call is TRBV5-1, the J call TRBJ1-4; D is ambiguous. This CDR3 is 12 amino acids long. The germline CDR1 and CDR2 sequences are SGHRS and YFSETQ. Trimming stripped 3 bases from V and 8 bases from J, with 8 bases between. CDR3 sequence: CASSSDGEKLFF. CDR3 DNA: TGCGCCAGCAGCTCAGACGGAGAAAAACTGTTTTTT. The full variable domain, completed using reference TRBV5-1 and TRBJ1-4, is KAGVTQTPRYLIKTRGQQVTLSCSPISGHRSVSWYQQTPGQGLQFLFEYFSETQRNKGNFPGRFSGRQFSNSRSEMNVSTLELGDSALYLCASSSDGEKLFFGSGTQLSVL.

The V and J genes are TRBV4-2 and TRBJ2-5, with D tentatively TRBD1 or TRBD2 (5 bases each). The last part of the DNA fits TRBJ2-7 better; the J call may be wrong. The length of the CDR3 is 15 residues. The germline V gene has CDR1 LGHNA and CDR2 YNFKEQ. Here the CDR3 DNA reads TGTGCCAGCAGCCCCCGGGACGGAAGTCCCTACGAGCAGTACTTC. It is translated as CASSPRDGSPYEQYF.

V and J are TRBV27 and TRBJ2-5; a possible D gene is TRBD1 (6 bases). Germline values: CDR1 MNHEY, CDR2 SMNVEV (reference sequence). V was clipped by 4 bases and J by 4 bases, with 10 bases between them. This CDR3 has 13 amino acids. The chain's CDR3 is CASSSTQGETQYF. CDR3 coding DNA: TGTGCCAGCAGTTCCACACAGGGAGAGACCCAGTACTTC.

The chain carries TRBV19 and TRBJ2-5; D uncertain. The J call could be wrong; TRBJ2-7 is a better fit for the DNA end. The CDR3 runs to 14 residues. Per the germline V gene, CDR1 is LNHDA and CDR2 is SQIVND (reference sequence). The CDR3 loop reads CASSIGGSPYEQYF. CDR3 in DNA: TGTGCCAGTAGTATAGGAGGAAGCCCCTACGAGCAGTACTTC.

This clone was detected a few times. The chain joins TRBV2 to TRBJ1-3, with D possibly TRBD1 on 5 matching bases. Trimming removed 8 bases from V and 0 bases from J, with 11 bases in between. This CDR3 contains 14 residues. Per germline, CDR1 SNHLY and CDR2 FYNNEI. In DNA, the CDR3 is TGTGCCAGCGGTACAGGCATCTCTGGAAACACCATATATTTT. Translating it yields CASGTGISGNTIYF.

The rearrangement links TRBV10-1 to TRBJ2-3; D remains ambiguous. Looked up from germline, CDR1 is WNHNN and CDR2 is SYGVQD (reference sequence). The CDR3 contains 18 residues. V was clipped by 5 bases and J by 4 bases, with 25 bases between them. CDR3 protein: CASSMKRGSAEDSDTQYF. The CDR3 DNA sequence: TGCGCCAGCAGTATGAAAAGAGGTTCGGCCGAAGATTCAGATACGCAGTATTTT.

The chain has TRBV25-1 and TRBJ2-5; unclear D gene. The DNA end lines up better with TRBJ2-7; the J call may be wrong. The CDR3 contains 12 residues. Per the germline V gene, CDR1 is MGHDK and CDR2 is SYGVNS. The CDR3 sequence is CASSESAYEQYF. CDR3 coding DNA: TGTGCCAGCAGTGAGAGCGCGTACGAGCAGTACTTC.

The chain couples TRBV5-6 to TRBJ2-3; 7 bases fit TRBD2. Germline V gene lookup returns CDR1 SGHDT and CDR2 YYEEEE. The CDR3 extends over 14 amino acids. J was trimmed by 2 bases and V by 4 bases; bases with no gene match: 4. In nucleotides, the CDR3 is TGTGCCAGCAGCCTCAAGCGGGACACAGATACGCAGTATTTT. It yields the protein CASSLKRDTDTQYF. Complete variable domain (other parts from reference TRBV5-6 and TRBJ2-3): DAGVTQSPTHLIKTRGQQVTLRCSPKSGHDTVSWYQQALGQGPQFIFQYYEEEERQRGNFPDRFSGHQFPNYSSELNVNALLLGDSALYLCASSLKRDTDTQYFGPGTRLTVL.

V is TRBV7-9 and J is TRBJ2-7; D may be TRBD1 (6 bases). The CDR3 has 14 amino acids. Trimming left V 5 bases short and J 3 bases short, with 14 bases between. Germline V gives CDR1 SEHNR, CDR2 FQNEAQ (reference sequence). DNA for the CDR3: TGTGCCAGCAGCCACCGGGACAAATACTACGAGCAGTACTTC. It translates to CASSHRDKYYEQYF. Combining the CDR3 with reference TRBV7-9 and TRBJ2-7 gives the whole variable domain DTGVSQNPRHKITKRGQNVTFRCDPISEHNRLYWYRQTLGQGPEFLTYFQNEAQLEKSRLLSDRFSAERPKGSFSTLEIQRTEQGDSAMYLCASSHRDKYYEQYFGPGTRLTVT.

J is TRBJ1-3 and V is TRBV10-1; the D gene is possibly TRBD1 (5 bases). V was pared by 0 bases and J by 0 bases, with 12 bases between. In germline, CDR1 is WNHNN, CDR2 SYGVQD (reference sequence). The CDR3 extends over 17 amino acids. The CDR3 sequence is CASSESRGTGSGNTIYF. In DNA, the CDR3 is TGCGCCAGCAGTGAGTCCCGTGGGACGGGCTCTGGAAACACCATATATTTT.

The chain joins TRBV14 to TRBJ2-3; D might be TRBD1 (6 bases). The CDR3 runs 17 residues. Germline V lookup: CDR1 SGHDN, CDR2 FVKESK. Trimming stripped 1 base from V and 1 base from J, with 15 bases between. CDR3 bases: TGTGCCAGCAGCCAAGGGCACTGGACAGAGGGCACAGATACGCAGTATTTT. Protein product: CASSQGHWTEGTDTQYF.

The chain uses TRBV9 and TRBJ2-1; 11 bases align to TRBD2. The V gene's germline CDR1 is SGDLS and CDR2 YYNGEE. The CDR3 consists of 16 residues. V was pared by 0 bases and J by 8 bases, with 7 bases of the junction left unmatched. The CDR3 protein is CASSVVTSGSVYEQFF. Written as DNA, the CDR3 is TGTGCCAGCAGCGTAGTTACTAGCGGGAGTGTCTATGAGCAGTTCTTC.